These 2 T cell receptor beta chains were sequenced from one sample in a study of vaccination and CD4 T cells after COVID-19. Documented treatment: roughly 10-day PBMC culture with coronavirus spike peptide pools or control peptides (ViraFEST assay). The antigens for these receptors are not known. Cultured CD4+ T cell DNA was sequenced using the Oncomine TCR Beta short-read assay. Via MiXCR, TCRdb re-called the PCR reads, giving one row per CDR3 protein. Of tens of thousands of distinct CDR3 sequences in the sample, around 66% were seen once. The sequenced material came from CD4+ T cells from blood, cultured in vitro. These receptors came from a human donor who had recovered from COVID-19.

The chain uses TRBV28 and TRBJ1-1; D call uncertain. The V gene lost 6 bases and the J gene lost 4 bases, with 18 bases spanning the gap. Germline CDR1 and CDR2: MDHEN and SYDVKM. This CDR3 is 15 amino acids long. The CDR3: CASSPGLGFVTEAFF. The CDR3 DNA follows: TGTGCCAGCAGCCCGGGTTTAGGGTTTGTCACTGAAGCTTTCTTT.

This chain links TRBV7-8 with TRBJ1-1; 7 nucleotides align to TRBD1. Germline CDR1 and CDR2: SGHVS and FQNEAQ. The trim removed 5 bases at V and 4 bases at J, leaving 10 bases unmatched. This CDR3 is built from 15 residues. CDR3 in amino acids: CASSLTQGFGTEAFF. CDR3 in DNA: TGTGCCAGCAGCCTCACACAGGGGTTTGGCACTGAAGCTTTCTTT.